Listed here is a single T cell receptor (beta chain). This clonotype showed up just a few times. The target of this receptor is not known. No per-base quality is available; no much larger clone lies one base away. Per the germline V gene, SGHRS is the CDR1 and YFSETQ is the CDR2. Including cysteine and phenylalanine, the CDR3 has 14 amino acids. Solely the CDR3 DNA is kept, with 42 bases framed from the first base. V drops 6 bases and J drops 1 base, leaving 13 bases in between. The sequencer listed for this sample is Illumina NovaSeq 6000. TCR cDNA was synthesized by 5'RACE template switching, which introduced a universal primer site and unique molecular identifiers. Priming for cDNA synthesis came from both the TCR alpha and TCR beta constant segments. Libraries were amplified in two PCR steps, with sample barcodes and sequencing adapters added in the second step. Sequencing of libraries was performed on Illumina HiSeq 2500 (2x100 bp) or NovaSeq (2x150 bp). In the source study's methods: MIGEC was used to demultiplex reads and collapse the reads into UMI consensus sequences, and MiXCR was used for V(D)J alignment. Using edgeR on replicate PBMC samples, clonotypes were called vaccine-responding if FDR was below 0.01 and the log2 fold change was above 5 up to day 15. Each bulk clonotype received a CD4 or CD8 identity based on whether the sequenced CD4 or CD8 repertoire contained that clonotype at higher abundance. TCRdb reran the public reads through fastp at Q25 and MiXCR, keeping productive beta chains. Each CDR3 protein appears once, grouped with its most common genes and DNA. What appears here as the V and J calls and clone size reflects TCRdb's work, not the paper's. This sample gives fewer than 450,000 distinct CDR3 sequences in total; approximately 4% of them show up just once. The top ten hold roughly 26% of the sample.

The source of the sample is a study of T cells after yellow fever vaccination (dated by TCRdb to between 2018 and 2021). Turning to the overall study: The SMART-Seq v4 Ultra Low Input RNA kit was used to prepare libraries from fractions with low cell numbers. Two healthy male donors made up the cohort, one aged 18 to 30 years and the other aged 30 to 40 years. Bulk TCR alpha and beta repertoires were sequenced longitudinally to track T-cell clones before and after primary and booster YFV17D yellow fever vaccination. Blood samples were taken at several timepoints before and after primary and secondary immunization, and bulk PBMC replicates and cell subsets were isolated. Beyond this particular receptor, the publication reports: After the booster, most clones that had expanded after primary vaccination were detected again (approximately 96% of CD4 and around nine tenths of CD8), suggesting broad maintenance of memory. A small share of clonotypes was detected in both CD4 and CD8 compartments, with the overlap likely arising from convergent recombination. The secondary T-cell response was weaker than the primary response but faster, peaking on day 5 instead of day 15. Because only a couple of donors were included in the study, the extent to which the findings can be generalized is limited. Because abundant contaminating clonotypes from the bulk population could be contained in FACS-sorted repertoires, computational filtering was required.

The sample's treatment or condition, from its label and the paper: live attenuated yellow fever vaccine strain. Two biological replicates of bulk PBMCs were collected at each blood-draw timepoint. PBMCs were isolated from peripheral blood using a standard Ficoll-Paque protocol. TriZol was used to extract RNA from bulk PBMCs, from CD4 and CD8 fractions, and from dextramer-positive and dextramer-negative fractions. The sequence came from a man aged 18 to 30 who received the YFV17D yellow fever vaccine. The rearranged segments are TRBV5-1 and TRBJ1-1, with a weak D call of TRBD1 (5 bases match). The sample in question was PBMCs, obtained 5 days after the yellow fever booster vaccination. The sequenced DNA: TGCGCCAGCACCCTGGGACGGGGGAACACTGAAGCTTTCTTT. Its protein is CASTLGRGNTEAFF.